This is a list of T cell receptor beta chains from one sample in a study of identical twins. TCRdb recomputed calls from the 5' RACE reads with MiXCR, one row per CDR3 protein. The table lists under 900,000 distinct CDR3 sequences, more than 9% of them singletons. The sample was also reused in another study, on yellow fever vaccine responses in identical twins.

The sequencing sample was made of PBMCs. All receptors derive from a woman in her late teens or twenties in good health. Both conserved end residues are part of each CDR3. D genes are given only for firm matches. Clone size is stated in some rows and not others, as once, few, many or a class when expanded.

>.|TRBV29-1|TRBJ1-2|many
CSVTGRALEAHGYTF
TGCAGCGTAACCGGCAGGGCCCTTGAGGCACATGGCTACACCTTC
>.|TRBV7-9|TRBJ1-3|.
CASSYFDSSGNTIYF
TGTGCCAGCAGCTACTTTGACAGCTCTGGAAACACCATATATTTT
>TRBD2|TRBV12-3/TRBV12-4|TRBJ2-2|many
CASSSRGTSGTGELFF
TGTGCCAGCAGTTCCCGCGGGACTAGTGGTACCGGGGAGCTGTTTTTT
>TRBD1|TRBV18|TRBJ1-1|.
CASSPTADRGNTEAFF
TGTGCCAGCTCACCCACTGCGGACAGGGGAAACACTGAAGCTTTCTTT
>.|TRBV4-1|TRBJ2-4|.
CASSQDWTAPLNIQYF
TGCGCCAGCAGCCAAGATTGGACGGCGCCGCTAAACATTCAGTACTTC
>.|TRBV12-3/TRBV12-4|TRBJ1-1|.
CASSLSTTGNTEAFF
TGTGCCAGCAGTTTGTCTACGACAGGGAACACTGAAGCTTTCTTT
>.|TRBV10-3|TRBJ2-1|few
CAIGKILDSYNEQFF
TGTGCCATCGGTAAAATTTTGGACTCATACAATGAGCAGTTCTTC
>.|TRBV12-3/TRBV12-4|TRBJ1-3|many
CASSDGNTIYF
TGTGCCAGCAGTGATGGAAACACCATATATTTT
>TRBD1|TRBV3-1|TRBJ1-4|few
CASSQGAGGEKLFF
TGTGCCAGCAGCCAAGGAGCAGGGGGTGAAAAACTGTTTTTT
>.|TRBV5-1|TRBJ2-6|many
CASSPRTGTTYSGANVLTF
TGCGCCAGCAGCCCACGTACGGGGACAACCTACTCTGGGGCCAACGTCCTGACTTTC
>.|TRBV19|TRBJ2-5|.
CASSPEEWRGTQYF
TGTGCCAGTAGTCCCGAAGAGTGGAGGGGGACCCAGTACTTC
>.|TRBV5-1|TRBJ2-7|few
CASSTAPSGTFTDEQYF
TGCGCCAGCAGCACGGCACCCTCCGGGACGTTTACGGACGAGCAGTACTTC
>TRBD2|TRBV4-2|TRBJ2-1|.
CASRQDEIAGGGTYNEQFF
TGTGCCAGCAGGCAAGACGAGATAGCGGGAGGGGGTACCTACAATGAGCAGTTCTTC
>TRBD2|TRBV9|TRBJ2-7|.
CASSVGGENEQYF
TGTGCCAGCAGCGTGGGGGGGGAGAACGAGCAGTACTTC
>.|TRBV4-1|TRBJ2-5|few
CASSQGRGAGVHSTQYF
TGCGCCAGCAGTCAAGGGCGGGGAGCAGGGGTCCATTCGACCCAGTACTTC
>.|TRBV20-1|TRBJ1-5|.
CSARDPKWVLNQPQHF
TGCAGTGCTAGAGATCCAAAATGGGTCCTTAATCAGCCCCAGCATTTT
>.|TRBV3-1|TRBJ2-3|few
CASSQDFRAGSTDTQYF
TGTGCCAGCAGCCAAGATTTTAGAGCGGGCAGCACAGATACGCAGTATTTT
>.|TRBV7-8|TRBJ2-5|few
CASSHPVHF
TGTGCCAGCAGCCACCCCGTACACTTC
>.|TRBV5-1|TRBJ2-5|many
CASSLAMQGWQETQYF
TGCGCCAGCAGCTTGGCCATGCAGGGATGGCAAGAGACCCAGTACTTC
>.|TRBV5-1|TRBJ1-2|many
CASSLGESRPYGYTF
TGCGCCAGCAGCTTGGGGGAATCGAGACCCTATGGCTACACCTTC
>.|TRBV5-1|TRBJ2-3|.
CASSLESGGDTQYF
TGCGCCAGCAGCTTGGAGTCAGGTGGAGATACGCAGTATTTT
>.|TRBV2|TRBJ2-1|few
CASRPSSAYNEQFF
TGTGCCAGCAGACCCTCGAGTGCCTACAATGAGCAGTTCTTC
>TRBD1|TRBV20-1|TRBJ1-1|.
CSARTDRVTEAFF
TGCAGTGCTAGGACGGACAGGGTCACTGAAGCTTTCTTT
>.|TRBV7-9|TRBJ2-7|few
CASSQLRDGSYEQYF
TGTGCCAGCAGCCAACTCCGGGACGGGTCCTACGAGCAGTACTTC
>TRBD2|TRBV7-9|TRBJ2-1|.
CAGLGGGGSYNEQFF
TGTGCCGGCCTCGGTGGCGGGGGCTCCTACAATGAGCAGTTCTTC
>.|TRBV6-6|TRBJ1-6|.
CASSRQVNSPLHF
TGTGCCAGCAGTAGACAGGTCAATTCACCCCTCCACTTT
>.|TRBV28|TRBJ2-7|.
CASSFERTYEQYF
TGTGCCAGCAGTTTCGAGCGGACCTACGAGCAGTACTTC
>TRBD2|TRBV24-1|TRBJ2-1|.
CATSSSGKGYNEQFF
TGTGCCACCAGTTCCAGCGGGAAGGGTTACAATGAGCAGTTCTTC
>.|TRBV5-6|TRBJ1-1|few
CASSLGQGDAEAFF
TGTGCCAGCAGCTTGGGGCAGGGAGACGCTGAAGCTTTCTTT
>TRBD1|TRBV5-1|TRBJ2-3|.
CASCVQGFADTQYF
TGCGCCAGCTGCGTACAGGGGTTCGCAGATACGCAGTATTTT
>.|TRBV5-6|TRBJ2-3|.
CASSLAGTRSDTQYF
TGTGCCAGCAGCTTGGCCGGGACGAGGTCAGATACGCAGTATTTT
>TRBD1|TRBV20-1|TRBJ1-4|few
CSARDRTGNEKLFF
TGCAGTGCTAGAGATCGGACAGGGAATGAAAAACTGTTTTTT
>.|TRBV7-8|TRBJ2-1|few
CASSSRDPSPNEQFF
TGTGCCAGCAGCTCCCGGGACCCCAGTCCTAATGAGCAGTTCTTC
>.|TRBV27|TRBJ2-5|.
CASSFLGDQETQYF
TGTGCCAGCAGTTTTCTAGGGGACCAAGAGACCCAGTACTTC
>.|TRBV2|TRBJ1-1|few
CASSEDWGRGTEAFF
TGTGCCAGCAGTGAAGATTGGGGCCGGGGGACTGAAGCTTTCTTT
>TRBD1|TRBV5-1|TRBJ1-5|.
CASSQGQANQPQHF
TGCGCCAGCAGCCAGGGACAGGCGAATCAGCCCCAGCATTTT
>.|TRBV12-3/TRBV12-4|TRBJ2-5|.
CASKGGPIQETQYF
TGTGCCAGCAAGGGGGGGCCCATCCAAGAGACCCAGTACTTC
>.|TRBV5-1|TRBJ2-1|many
CASSLTNEQFF
TGTGCCAGCAGTTTAACCAATGAGCAGTTCTTC
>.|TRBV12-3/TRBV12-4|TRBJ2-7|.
CASTVVRF
TGTGCCAGCACCGTCGTTCGCTTC
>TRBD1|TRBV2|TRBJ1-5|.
CASSRTGAAGSNQPQHF
TGTGCCAGCAGCCGGACAGGGGCGGCCGGTAGCAATCAGCCCCAGCATTTT
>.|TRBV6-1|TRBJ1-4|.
CASSEALGRVGEKLFF
TGTGCCAGCAGTGAAGCGTTGGGCAGGGTCGGGGAAAAACTGTTTTTT
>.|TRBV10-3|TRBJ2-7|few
CAISQGLVLEQYF
TGTGCCATCAGCCAAGGACTGGTTTTAGAGCAGTACTTC
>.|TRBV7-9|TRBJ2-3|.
CASSSRDQRTDTQYF
TGTGCCAGCAGCTCCCGGGACCAACGCACAGATACGCAGTATTTT